This TCR beta chain was identified during a study of blood T cell repertoires in COVID-19. Study-level information: The United States, Italy and Spain were the sources of the acute and convalescent COVID-19 samples. Sources were T cells, B-cell-depleted T cells, or PBMCs; the material itself was cDNA or gDNA.

In the original processing: By means of reference gene primer amplification, nucleated cell counts were estimated. Data came from immunoSEQ multiplex PCR; TCRdb stores just in-frame clones and leaves some out. V and J calls and clone size are copied from that table; D and trimming were computed from the DNA. The sample has some 180,000 clones, 80% to 90% seen once; the top ten hold less than 20%. The CDR3 is 12 residues long. Germline loops: CDR1 GTSNPN, CDR2 SVGIG (reference sequence). Losses at the gene ends were 0 bases for V and 11 bases for J; bases not matched to a gene: 4. This chain connects TRBV30 to TRBJ1-1; 9 bases map to TRBD1. The clonotype was recovered from a woman aged 70-85 years who had recovered from COVID-19. The sequenced material came from peripheral blood. The CDR3 bases are TGTGCCTGGAGTGTAGGGACAGGGTCGGCTTTCTTT. Amino acid sequence: CAWSVGTGSAFF.